This T cell receptor beta chain was captured in a study of blood T cell repertoires in COVID-19. This clone was counted a few times. V gave up 1 base and J gave up 0 bases; unmatched junction bases: 4. CDR3 size: 17 residues. CDR1 and CDR2 from the germline V gene are SGHRS and YFSETQ. As processed by the authors: Reference gene primers were amplified, and this amplification served to estimate nucleated cell counts. Only in-frame clones appear in the TCRdb table, and some are missing; sequencing was by immunoSEQ multiplex PCR. V and J calls and clone size are as listed in that table; D and trimming were resolved from the DNA. The sample contains about 130,000 clones, 70% to 90% of which appear only once.

The sample was peripheral blood. The chain uses TRBV5-1 and TRBJ2-3, with 11 bases identical to TRBD2. The receptor comes from a woman over 75 with acute or convalescent COVID-19. This CDR3 reads CASSLPSGGKSTDTQYF. CDR3 coding DNA: TGCGCCAGCAGCTTGCCTAGCGGGGGGAAAAGCACAGATACGCAGTATTTT.